This T cell receptor (beta chain) was recovered during a study of shared clonotypes between healthy human individuals (dated by TCRdb to the early 2020s). Study-wide context: A couple of women and a few men aged 18 to 49 years were included in the cohort. For each donor, CD4 naive and CD4 memory were each run on three plates, CD8 naive on two plates, and CD8 memory on one plate. To estimate repertoire size and how much clonotype sharing occurs between individuals, the study deeply sequenced the blood TCR repertoires of 4 to 6 healthy adults. To increase sequencing depth and limit assay-specific biases, TCR repertoire library preparation and sequencing were carried out by different laboratories using diverse techniques. Per donor, leukapheresis produced somewhere between about 0.94 and 9 billion PBMCs. Points the paper makes about the study in general: Larger estimated clonotype richness was generally found for naive subsets than for memory subsets. When a few donors were compared, the shared fraction of clonotypes was about 5% for naive CD4, roughly 3.4% for naive CD8, roughly 2.5% for memory CD4, and about 0.36% for memory CD8. Because the study included a small number of donors, the genetic and exposure-history diversity represented was limited. Only blood was sampled, and tissue TCR repertoires likely differ from those in blood. Compared with non-shared clonotypes, clonotypes shared by all four sorted-subset donors had higher generation probabilities. Even with the large sequencing depth, rarefaction of the sorted-subset datasets indicated that sequencing was incomplete. Pairwise subsampling led to the expectation that sequencing depth would affect the degree of clonotype sharing among donors.

The CDR3 contains 19 residues, cysteine and phenylalanine counted. Only the CDR3 region is kept as DNA, spanning 57 bases read in frame from base 1. For CDR1 and CDR2, the germline V gene (reference sequence) lists LNHNV and YYDKDF. Trimming accounts for 1 base at V and 5 bases at J, while the number of junction bases matched to no gene is 19. Using the deep immunoSEQ assay, TCR CDR3 regions were amplified from genomic DNA by multiplex PCR. For each cell subset, the extracted genomic DNA was distributed evenly across all wells of several immunoSEQ 96-well plates, and each plate served as one replicate. For sorted subsets, 200 to 250 ng of genomic DNA, equivalent to 25,000 to 35,000 T cell genomes, went into each replicate PCR. Purified libraries were measured with a Qubit 3.0 fluorometer, size-checked on a Bioanalyzer 2100, and measured again with the KAPA Library Quantification kit. Every immunoSEQ 96-well plate was sequenced on a dedicated single-read 150-cycle Illumina NextSeq 550 flow cell. The source study handled its data this way. Because the immunoSEQ output held only junctional sequences and lacked quality scores, the filtering could not match the filtering applied to full-length reads. To assign V/J genes and CDR3, sequences were annotated using PyIR, a Python wrapper for IgBLAST v1.9, with IMGT germline references. Any read was removed if the V/J assignment was weak (E-value above 1e-6), the CDR3 was missing, or the read contained stop codons, out-of-frame junctions, or ambiguous translated residues. A V3J clonotype was defined by an identical inferred V gene, J gene, and CDR3 amino acid sequence. Percentage overlap between repertoires was calculated by dividing the number of shared unique clonotypes by the size of the smaller repertoire. Richness of each repertoire was evaluated using RTK rarefaction, the Chao1 estimator, and Recon v2.1 estimates of unobserved clonotypes. OLGA was used to compute generation probabilities for all TCRbeta clonotypes that the gDNA method yielded from a handful of donors. TCRdb retrieved this table from immuneACCESS and kept in-frame rearrangements only. Not all clones are present; in checked studies, unresolved V genes account for under half, and no reason is known for the remainder. Clone size and the V and J calls come from that table; the DNA yielded D and trimming. The sample table contains over 2,000,000 clones; only one count was recorded for roughly 95% of them. The leading ten clones occupy around 1.8% of the sample.

For the CD8 naive samples, CD45RO-negative cells were positively selected for CCR7, yielding a CD45RA+CCR7+ population from which TemRA cells were excluded. The donors were healthy, HIV-negative adults with no recently reported acute infections or vaccinations. Only Caucasian adults living in Nashville, Tennessee, USA were represented among the donors. Blood was obtained by leukapheresis, after which PBMCs were separated by Ficoll-Histopaque density gradient centrifugation and cryopreserved in liquid nitrogen vapor phase. Purity and quantity of every magnetically sorted T cell population were checked by analytical flow cytometry. Genomic DNA was isolated from each sorted fraction and quantified by UV absorbance on a Nanodrop 2000c. A note on this clone: Its antigen is not yet known. No base-level quality is on record; no much larger clone is a single base apart.

Material for sequencing was naive CD8+ T cells from PBMCs. Read against the paper, the sample's cell subset or site label means: CD45RA+CCR7+. Here the chain combines TRBV15 and TRBJ2-5; the central 7 bases match TRBD2. The origin of this receptor is a man younger than 35 in good health. Some clones in this sample may be carry-over from other donors' samples. CDR3 sequence: CATSRVEASLGGRGETQYF. The bases read TGTGCCACCAGCAGAGTCGAGGCTTCGTTGGGCGGGAGAGGGGAGACCCAGTACTTC.